Listed below are T cell receptor beta chains from one sample, sequenced in a study of cytomegalovirus exposure and HLA in healthy donors. Using immunoSEQ multiplex PCR, the repertoire was profiled, and TCRdb retains in-frame clones only, with some absent. The repertoire includes 95,000 to 110,000 clones, around 66% of them detected once, and roughly 3.5% sits in the top ten. Sequencing was performed on PBMCs. The receptors derive from a woman aged 45-59 years in good health and CMV-seronegative. Each CDR3 is given with its conserved first and last residue. A D gene is named only where the DNA matches it firmly. The listing skips clone size in some rows; elsewhere it reads once, few, many or a size class.

NA	NA	TRBV7-6	TRBJ2-3	TGTGCCGGCAGCTTATGGGCCCCACAATCTAGCACAGATACGCAGTATTTT	CAGSLWAPQSSTDTQYF
TRBD1	once	TRBV27	TRBJ2-1	TGTGCCAGCAGCAACGCCTACGGGACAGGGGAATTTAATGAGCAGTTCTTC	CASSNAYGTGEFNEQFF
TRBD2	NA	TRBV7-2	TRBJ2-7	TGTGCCAGCAGCTTAGCGGCTAGCGGGGGGTACGAGCAGTACTTC	CASSLAASGGYEQYF
NA	NA	TRBV5-6	TRBJ2-7	TGTGCCAGCAACGAGGGGACAATCTACGAGCAGTACTTC	CASNEGTIYEQYF
NA	NA	TRBV28	TRBJ2-7	TGTGCCAGCAGTATAGACCAAGCGAGCCACGAGCAGTACTTC	CASSIDQASHEQYF
NA	NA	TRBV5-1	TRBJ1-3	TGCGCCAGCAGCCCGGGGGTTTCTGGAAACACCATATATTTT	CASSPGVSGNTIYF
NA	few	TRBV6-7	TRBJ2-7	TGTGCCAGCAGTTTAAAGGGGACACCGTCCTACGAGCAGTACTTC	CASSLKGTPSYEQYF
NA	NA	TRBV9	TRBJ2-1	TGTGCCAGCAGCGTATACGGGGGCTCCTACAATGAGCAGTTCTTC	CASSVYGGSYNEQFF
NA	once	TRBV5-1	TRBJ2-1	TGCGCCAGCAGCTCGGGTTACTCCTACAATGAGCAGTTCTTC	CASSSGYSYNEQFF
TRBD1	NA	TRBV18	TRBJ1-5	TGTGCCAGCTCAGACACAGGGGGCAATCAGCCCCAGCATTTT	CASSDTGGNQPQHF
TRBD1	NA	TRBV11-3	TRBJ2-3	TGTGCCAGCAGCTTAAATTTCGGGACAGCCCTCAGCACAGATACGCAGTATTTT	CASSLNFGTALSTDTQYF
NA	NA	TRBV6-1	TRBJ1-2	TGTGCCAGCCGGGAGGAGACAATCGGCTACACCTTC	CASREETIGYTF
TRBD1	NA	TRBV2	TRBJ2-7	TGTGTCAGCTGGCCGGGACAGGACGTCGGCGAGCAGTACTTC	CVSWPGQDVGEQYF
TRBD1	NA	TRBV29-1	TRBJ1-2	TGCAGCGTACAGGGGGCCGGTGGCTACACCTTC	CSVQGAGGYTF
NA	NA	TRBV5-1	TRBJ2-7	TGCGCCAGCAGCTTGGTCAGAGGCTACGAGCAGTACTTC	CASSLVRGYEQYF
NA	NA	TRBV4-3	TRBJ1-5	TGCGCCAGCAGCCAAGATCTTGGGGGGATGGATCAGCCCCAGCATTTT	CASSQDLGGMDQPQHF
NA	few	TRBV15	TRBJ1-1	TGTGCCACCAGCATACAGGAGAACACTGAAGCTTTCTTT	CATSIQENTEAFF
NA	few	TRBV29-1	TRBJ2-3	TGCAGCGTTGAGGCCGGGAGATTAGGAGATACGCAGTATTTT	CSVEAGRLGDTQYF
NA	NA	TRBV19	TRBJ1-5	TGTGCCAGTAGCCCAGGCCTGGATCAGCCCCAGCATTTT	CASSPGLDQPQHF
NA	once	TRBV12-2	TRBJ2-1	TGTGCAAGTCGCTTAGGCGTCCTGCGACAGGCCCTCGATGAGCAGTTCTTC	CASRLGVLRQALDEQFF
TRBD1	NA	TRBV27	TRBJ1-1	TGTGCCAGCAGTCCGGACAGGGGGTTGGGGACTGAAGCTTTCTTT	CASSPDRGLGTEAFF
NA	NA	TRBV20-1	TRBJ2-1	TGCAGTGCTGGCCGGGATCTGGGGTTCTTC	CSAGRDLGFF
NA	NA	TRBV27	TRBJ1-2	TGTGCCAGCAGTTCCCGTACCCTCGGTGGCTACACCTTC	CASSSRTLGGYTF
TRBD2	NA	TRBV11-2	TRBJ2-1	TGTGCCAGCAGCTTAGGTGTTAGCGGGAGCGATGAGCAGTTCTTC	CASSLGVSGSDEQFF
NA	NA	TRBV28	TRBJ2-6	TGTGCCAGCGCGGGGACCTCTGGGGCCAACGTCCTGACTTTC	CASAGTSGANVLTF
TRBD1	few	TRBV7-2	TRBJ2-7	TGTGCCAGCAGCGGTCCGGGGACAGGAACGTACGAGCAGTACTTC	CASSGPGTGTYEQYF
NA	few	TRBV7-9	TRBJ2-1	TGTGCCAGCAGCCAAACGGGTGGGGCCCATGAGCAGTTCTTC	CASSQTGGAHEQFF
TRBD1	NA	TRBV5-8	TRBJ1-3	TGTGCCAGCAGCAGGACAGGGCCAAGGAACACCATATATTTT	CASSRTGPRNTIYF
NA	few	TRBV13	TRBJ1-5	TGTGCCAGCAGCTTGGCGGGAGGGCCCCAGCATTTT	CASSLAGGPQHF
NA	NA	TRBV2	TRBJ2-1	TGTGCCAGCAGTGAATTGCCGAAATCGGGCAATGAGCAGTTCTTC	CASSELPKSGNEQFF
NA	few	TRBV5-1	TRBJ1-4	TGCGCCAGCAGCTTGTCGGGGGTGGGTGAAAAACTGTTTTTT	CASSLSGVGEKLFF
NA	NA	TRBV7-3	TRBJ2-7	TGTGCCAGCGTAATCGCGGGCGGGGGCCCCTACGAGCAGTACTTC	CASVIAGGGPYEQYF
TRBD2	NA	TRBV28	TRBJ2-7	TGTGCCAGCAGTTCCACGGGGCTCGGGAGGGGGTACGAGCAGTACTTC	CASSSTGLGRGYEQYF
NA	NA	TRBV27	TRBJ2-7	TGTGCCAGCAGTTCCGAGAACGATTACGAGCAGTACTTC	CASSSENDYEQYF
TRBD1	NA	TRBV2	TRBJ1-3	TGTGCCAGCAGCCAACAGGGGGGCTCTGGAAACACCATATATTTT	CASSQQGGSGNTIYF
NA	NA	TRBV7-6	TRBJ2-1	TGTGCCAGCAGCCTTAAGACAGTCTGGAGCTCCTACAATGAGCAGTTCTTC	CASSLKTVWSSYNEQFF
NA	NA	TRBV10-3	TRBJ2-5	TGTGCCATCAGTGAGCCCGAGGGGGCGGGGGAGACCCAGTACTTC	CAISEPEGAGETQYF
TRBD2	NA	TRBV11-3	TRBJ2-7	TGTGCCAGCAGCTCGGGGGGGGAGAGTTTTTTGGGGCAGTACTTC	CASSSGGESFLGQYF
NA	NA	TRBV28	TRBJ1-1	TGTGCCAGCAGTGAGACACAGAACACTGAAGCTTTCTTT	CASSETQNTEAFF
NA	NA	TRBV5-1	TRBJ1-5	TGCGCCAGCAGCTTGGCCTTTGAGGGATTCCTGAGGCTCCGCCAGCCCCAGCATTTT	CASSLAFEGFLRLRQPQHF
TRBD1	NA	TRBV19	TRBJ2-7	TGTGCCAGTAGGGGCGGACAGGGGTTCGACGAGCAGCACTTC	CASRGGQGFDEQHF
TRBD2	NA	TRBV5-1	TRBJ2-3	TGCGCCAGCAGCTCGTCCGGGACTAGCATGGATACGCAGTATTTT	CASSSSGTSMDTQYF
NA	few	TRBV15	TRBJ1-2	TGTGCCACCAGCAGTACGGGGTCCTATGGCTACACCTTC	CATSSTGSYGYTF
NA	few	TRBV11-3	TRBJ2-2	TGTGCCAGCAGCTTGGGGACTTATAACACCGGGGAGCTGTTTTTT	CASSLGTYNTGELFF
TRBD1	once	TRBV4-1	TRBJ1-2	TGCGCCAGCAGCCAAGTTACGGGACAGGGGGCGGGTGGCTACACCTTC	CASSQVTGQGAGGYTF
TRBD2	NA	TRBV6-5	TRBJ2-7	TGTGCCAGCAGTTACCGCAAGCGGGGCGAGCAGTACTTC	CASSYRKRGEQYF
NA	few	TRBV16	TRBJ1-2	TGTGCCAGCTCAGCGGGGGGCAAACACGTCTATGGCTACACCTTC	CASSAGGKHVYGYTF
TRBD2	few	TRBV7-9	TRBJ2-5	TGTGCCAGCAGCTTAAAAGGCGGGGGGCTGAGCATGGAGACCCAGTACTTC	CASSLKGGGLSMETQYF
TRBD2	NA	TRBV6-1	TRBJ2-4	TGTGCCAGCAGTGGACGGGGGGATGGAGACATTCAGTACTTC	CASSGRGDGDIQYF
NA	once	TRBV15	TRBJ2-7	TGTGCCACCAGCAGACCCCCGGGATTCTACGAGCAGTACTTC	CATSRPPGFYEQYF